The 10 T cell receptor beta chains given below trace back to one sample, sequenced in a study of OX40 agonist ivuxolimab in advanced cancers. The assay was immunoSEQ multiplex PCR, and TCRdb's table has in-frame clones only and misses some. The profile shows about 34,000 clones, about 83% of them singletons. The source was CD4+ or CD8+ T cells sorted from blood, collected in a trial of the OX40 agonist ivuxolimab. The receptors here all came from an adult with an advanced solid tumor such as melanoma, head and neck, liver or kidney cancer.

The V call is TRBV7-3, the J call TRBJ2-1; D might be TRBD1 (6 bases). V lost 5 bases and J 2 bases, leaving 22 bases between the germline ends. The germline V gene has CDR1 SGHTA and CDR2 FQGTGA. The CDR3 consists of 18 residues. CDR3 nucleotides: TGTGCCAGCAGCGAAACCCCCTTATTAGGGGGACCCTACAATGAGCAGTTCTTC. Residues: CASSETPLLGGPYNEQFF.

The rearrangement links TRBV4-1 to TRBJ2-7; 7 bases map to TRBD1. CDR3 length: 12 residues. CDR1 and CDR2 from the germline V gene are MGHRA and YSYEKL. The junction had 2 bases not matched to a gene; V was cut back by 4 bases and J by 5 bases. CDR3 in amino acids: CASSPTGDEQYF. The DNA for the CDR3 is TGCGCCAGCAGCCCTACAGGGGACGAGCAGTACTTC.

The CDR3 reads CASSPDSLYEQYF. The CDR3, as DNA: TGTGCCAGCAGCCCGGACAGCCTCTACGAGCAGTACTTC. The chain couples TRBV7-9 to TRBJ2-7; maybe TRBD1 (6 bases). This CDR3 comprises 13 residues. Looked up from germline, CDR1 is SEHNR and CDR2 is FQNEAQ (reference sequence). V was pared by 5 bases and J by 3 bases, with 11 bases between.

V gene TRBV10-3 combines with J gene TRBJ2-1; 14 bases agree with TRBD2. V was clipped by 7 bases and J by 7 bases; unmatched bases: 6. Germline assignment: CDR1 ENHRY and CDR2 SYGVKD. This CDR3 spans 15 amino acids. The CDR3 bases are TGTGCCATCAATAGACTAGCGGGAGGGTCGAATGAGCAGTTCTTC. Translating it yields CAINRLAGGSNEQFF.

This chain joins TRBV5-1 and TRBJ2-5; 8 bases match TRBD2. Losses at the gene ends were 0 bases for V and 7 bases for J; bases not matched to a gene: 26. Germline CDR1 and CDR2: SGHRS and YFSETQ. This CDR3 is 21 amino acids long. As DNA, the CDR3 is TGCGCCAGCAGCTTGGGCCCCCCTGGGGGTAAGAGCGGGAGCCCCTCCGGGACCCAGTACTTC. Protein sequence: CASSLGPPGGKSGSPSGTQYF.

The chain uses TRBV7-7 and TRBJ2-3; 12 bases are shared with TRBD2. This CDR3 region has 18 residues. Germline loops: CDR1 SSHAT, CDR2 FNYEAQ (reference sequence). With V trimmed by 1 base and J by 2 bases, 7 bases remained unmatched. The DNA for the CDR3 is TGTGCCAGCAGCTTAGGAGTTCCTAGCGGGAGGGTCACAGATACGCAGTATTTT. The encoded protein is CASSLGVPSGRVTDTQYF.

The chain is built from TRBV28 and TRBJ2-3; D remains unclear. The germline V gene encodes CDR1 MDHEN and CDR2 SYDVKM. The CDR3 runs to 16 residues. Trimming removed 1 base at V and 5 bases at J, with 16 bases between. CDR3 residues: CASSLSVEISVDTQYF. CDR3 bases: TGTGCCAGCAGTTTATCAGTGGAAATAAGCGTAGATACGCAGTATTTT.

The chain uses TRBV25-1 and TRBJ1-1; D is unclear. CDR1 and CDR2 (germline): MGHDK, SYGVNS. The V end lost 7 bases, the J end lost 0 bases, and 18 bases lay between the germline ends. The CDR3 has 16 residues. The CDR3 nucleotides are TGTGCCAGCACCCGAGTGTTGGGTGGCCTGAACACTGAAGCTTTCTTT. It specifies CASTRVLGGLNTEAFF.

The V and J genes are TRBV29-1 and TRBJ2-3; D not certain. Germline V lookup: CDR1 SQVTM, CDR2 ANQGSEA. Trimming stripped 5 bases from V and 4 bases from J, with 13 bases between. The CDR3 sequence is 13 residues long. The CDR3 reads CSVLGMWADTQYF. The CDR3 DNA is TGCAGCGTTCTAGGGATGTGGGCAGATACGCAGTATTTT.

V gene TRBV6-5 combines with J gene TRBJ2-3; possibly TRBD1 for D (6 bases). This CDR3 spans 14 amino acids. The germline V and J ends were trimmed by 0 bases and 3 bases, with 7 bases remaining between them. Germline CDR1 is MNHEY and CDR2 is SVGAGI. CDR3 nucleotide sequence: TGTGCCAGCAGTTACTCAGGGGGAACAGATACGCAGTATTTT. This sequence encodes CASSYSGGTDTQYF.